These 15 T cell receptor beta chains were all obtained from the same sample, sequenced in a study of blood T cell repertoires in COVID-19. The table came from immunoSEQ multiplex PCR; TCRdb's copy has only in-frame clones and leaves some out. The table shows 200,000 or so clones, with about 84% occurring only once. Material: PBMCs or T cells enriched from blood (not recorded which). All receptors derive from a woman in her forties with acute COVID-19.

This chain links TRBV29-1 with TRBJ1-2, with D perhaps matching TRBD1 (5 bases). The germline gives CDR1 SQVTM, CDR2 ANQGSEA. The CDR3 loop spans 13 amino acids. V dropped 0 bases and J dropped 1 base, with 6 bases sitting between them. The CDR3 loop is CSVEEGLNYGYTF. The CDR3 nucleotides are TGCAGCGTTGAAGAGGGGCTTAACTATGGCTACACCTTC. The full variable domain, rest sourced from reference TRBV29-1 and TRBJ1-2, is SAVISQKPSRDICQRGTSLTIQCQVDSQVTMMFWYRQQPGQSLTLIATANQGSEATYESGFVIDKFPISRPNLTFSTLTVSNMSPEDSSIYLCSVEEGLNYGYTFGSGTRLTVV.

This clone occurred once. The chain has TRBV7-8 and TRBJ1-3; maybe TRBD1 (6 bases). Germline V gene lookup returns CDR1 SGHVS and CDR2 FQNEAQ. The CDR3 runs to 17 residues. V shed 5 bases and J shed 0 bases, with 17 bases lying between them. This CDR3 reads CASSPAGGSISGNTIYF. The CDR3, as DNA: TGTGCCAGCAGCCCCGCGGGGGGCTCAATCTCTGGAAACACCATATATTTT.

V and J are TRBV6-1 and TRBJ1-4; the match to TRBD1 covers 10 bases. The V gene's germline CDR1 is MNHNS and CDR2 SASEGT. With 2 bases clipped from V and 7 bases from J, the junction kept 7 bases outside the gene matches. The CDR3 has 16 amino acids. Here the CDR3 reads CASSERGQGMGEKLFF. The CDR3 DNA reads as TGTGCCAGCAGTGAACGGGGACAGGGGATGGGTGAAAAACTGTTTTTT.

This sequence joins TRBV3-1 (or the pseudogene TRBV3-2) and TRBJ2-5; D is undetermined. Looked up from germline, CDR1 is LGHDT and CDR2 is YNNKEL (reference sequence). The CDR3 is made up of 14 amino acids. Trimming pared 0 bases from V and 3 bases from J, leaving 8 bases between. The CDR3 DNA sequence: TGTGCCAGCAGCCAAGAGCTGCCGGAAGAGACCCAGTACTTC. It specifies CASSQELPEETQYF.

V and J are TRBV28 and TRBJ1-5; the D gene is possibly TRBD1 (5 bases). Germline CDR1 MDHEN, CDR2 SYDVKM. Trimming left V 5 bases short and J 6 bases short, with 14 bases between. This CDR3 is built from 14 residues. The CDR3 spells CASSSPEGAQPQHF. The CDR3 bases are TGTGCCAGCAGTAGTCCCGAAGGGGCTCAGCCCCAGCATTTT.

The V and J genes are TRBV5-6 and TRBJ1-1; 7 bases align to TRBD1. V lost 4 bases, J lost 5 bases, and 11 bases stayed unmatched. The germline V gene encodes CDR1 SGHDT and CDR2 YYEEEE. There are 15 residues in the CDR3. The CDR3 coding sequence is TGTGCCAGCAGCGGAGAGACAGGGATTGTTACTGAAGCTTTCTTT. Amino acid sequence: CASSGETGIVTEAFF. The full variable domain, rest sourced from reference TRBV5-6 and TRBJ1-1, is DAGVTQSPTHLIKTRGQQVTLRCSPKSGHDTVSWYQQALGQGPQFIFQYYEEEERQRGNFPDRFSGHQFPNYSSELNVNALLLGDSALYLCASSGETGIVTEAFFGQGTRLTVV.

This chain uses TRBV4-2 with TRBJ1-3; 9 nucleotides agree with TRBD1. This CDR3 has 16 residues. Unmatched junction bases numbered 10, after V lost 6 bases and J lost 4 bases. Germline values: CDR1 LGHNA, CDR2 YNFKEQ. The CDR3 DNA is TGTGCCAGCAGGATTAATCTCGGGACAGGGGGAAACACCATATATTTT. Protein sequence: CASRINLGTGGNTIYF.

The chain links TRBV7-3 to TRBJ1-1, with D perhaps matching TRBD1 (6 bases). Trimming took 5 bases from V and 8 from J, leaving 15 bases between them. Germline CDR1 is SGHTA and CDR2 is FQGTGA. The CDR3 runs 13 residues. In nucleotides, the CDR3 is TGTGCCAGCAGCCAGACAGGTCACGACGAAGCTTTCTTT. It codes for CASSQTGHDEAFF.

This chain joins TRBV12-5 and TRBJ1-2; D possibly corresponds to TRBD1 (5 bases). The CDR3 runs to 17 residues. V lost 7 bases and J lost 1, with 22 bases in between. Germline-derived CDR1 and CDR2 are LGHNT and FRNRAP. This CDR3 is CASARTRDSSINYGYTF. The CDR3 DNA follows: TGTGCTAGTGCCCGCACCCGGGACTCCTCTATTAACTATGGCTACACCTTC.

This sequence joins TRBV30 and TRBJ2-1; unclear D gene. Germline loops: CDR1 GTSNPN, CDR2 SVGIG (reference sequence). This CDR3 has 16 residues. The V end lost 4 bases, the J end lost 0 bases, and 16 bases lay between the germline ends. CDR3 loop: CAWTTRLPSSYNEQFF. CDR3 in DNA: TGTGCCTGGACCACCCGACTCCCGAGCTCCTACAATGAGCAGTTCTTC.

The rearrangement uses TRBV2 and TRBJ2-5; TRBD1 is a possible D gene (6 bases). Germline V gene lookup returns CDR1 SNHLY and CDR2 FYNNEI. Trimming took off 6 bases at V and 5 bases at J, with 16 bases between the two ends. CDR3 length: 14 residues. The CDR3 bases are TGTGCCAGCAGGGAGGACAGCCCGAGGGAGACCCAGTACTTC. Amino acid sequence: CASREDSPRETQYF. The full variable domain, completed using reference TRBV2 and TRBJ2-5, is EPEVTQTPSHQVTQMGQEVILRCVPISNHLYFYWYRQILGQKVEFLVSFYNNEISEKSEIFDDQFSVERPDGSNFTLKIRSTKLEDSAMYFCASREDSPRETQYFGPGTRLLVL.

The rearrangement joins TRBV6-1 to TRBJ1-4; possibly TRBD1 for D (6 bases). The CDR3 sequence is 14 residues long. Trimming took 3 bases from V and 7 from J, leaving 12 bases between them. Germline assignment: CDR1 MNHNS and CDR2 SASEGT. The CDR3 DNA reads TGTGCCAGCAGTGAGACGGGACACCTTGAAAAACTGTTTTTT. This translates into CASSETGHLEKLFF.

V is TRBV10-1 and J is TRBJ1-1; the D gene is possibly TRBD1 (6 bases). The CDR3 is 13 residues long. Trimming took 6 bases from V and 6 from J, leaving 14 bases between them. In germline, CDR1 is WNHNN, CDR2 SYGVQD (reference sequence). CDR3 bases: TGCGCCAGCAGACAACAGGGCCAAGCTGAAGCTTTCTTT. This encodes CASRQQGQAEAFF.

The gene calls are TRBV7-8 and TRBJ1-1; tentative D call: TRBD1 (6 bases). The germline V gene has CDR1 SGHVS and CDR2 FQNEAQ. Trimming stripped 5 bases from V and 1 base from J, with 14 bases between. The CDR3 length is 15 residues. The DNA of the CDR3 is TGTGCCAGCAGCCCACGGGACACCCAGAACACTGAAGCTTTCTTT. Protein product: CASSPRDTQNTEAFF.

CDR3 nucleotide sequence: TGTGCCAGTAGTCCTAGCGGGAGAGCGAACACCGGGGAGCTGTTTTTT. Protein sequence: CASSPSGRANTGELFF. The chain is built from TRBV19 and TRBJ2-2, with 10 bases aligning to TRBD2. CDR1 and CDR2 from the germline V gene are LNHDA and SQIVND (reference sequence). This CDR3 contains 16 residues. Trimming at V came to 5 bases and at J to 0 bases, leaving 3 bases not matched to a gene.